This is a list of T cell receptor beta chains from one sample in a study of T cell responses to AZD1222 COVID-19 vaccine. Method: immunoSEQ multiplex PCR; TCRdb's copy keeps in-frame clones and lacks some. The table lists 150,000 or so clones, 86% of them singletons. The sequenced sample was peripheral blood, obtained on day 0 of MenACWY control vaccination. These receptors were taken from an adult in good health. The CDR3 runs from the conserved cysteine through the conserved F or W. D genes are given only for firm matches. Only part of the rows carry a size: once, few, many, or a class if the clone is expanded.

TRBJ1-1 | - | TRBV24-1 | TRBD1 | CATSEPGGTEAFF | TGTGCCACCAGTGAGCCAGGGGGCACTGAAGCTTTCTTT
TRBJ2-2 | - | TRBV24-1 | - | CATSDRGTVGELFF | TGTGCCACCAGTGATCGGGGAACCGTCGGGGAGCTGTTTTTT
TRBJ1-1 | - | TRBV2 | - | CASGSRTDTEAFF | TGTGCCAGCGGGAGTCGGACGGACACTGAAGCTTTCTTT
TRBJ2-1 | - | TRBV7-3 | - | CASSLFGLNEQFF | TGTGCCAGCAGCTTATTCGGCCTCAATGAGCAGTTCTTC
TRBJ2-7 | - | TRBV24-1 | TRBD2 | CATSPGTSLSEQYF | TGTGCCACCAGTCCCGGGACTAGCCTTTCCGAGCAGTACTTC
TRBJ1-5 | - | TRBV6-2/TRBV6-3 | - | CASSSTGSNQPQHF | TGTGCCAGCAGTTCGACGGGAAGCAATCAGCCCCAGCATTTT
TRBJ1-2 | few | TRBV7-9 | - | CASSFLPREYGYTF | TGTGCCAGCAGCTTTCTCCCCCGGGAGTATGGCTACACCTTC
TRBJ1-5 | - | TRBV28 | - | CASSLVSGYQPQHF | TGTGCCAGCAGTTTAGTGTCAGGCTATCAGCCCCAGCATTTT
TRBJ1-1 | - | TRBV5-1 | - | CASSLLPQGSGTEAFF | TGCGCCAGCAGCTTGCTTCCTCAGGGTTCCGGCACTGAAGCTTTCTTT
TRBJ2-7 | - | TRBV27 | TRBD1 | CASSATRPGGIYEQYF | TGTGCCAGCAGTGCGACGCGGCCAGGGGGCATTTACGAGCAGTACTTC
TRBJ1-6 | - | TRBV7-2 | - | CASSSHGGSYNSPLHF | TGTGCCAGCAGCTCACATGGGGGCAGTTATAATTCACCCCTCCACTTT
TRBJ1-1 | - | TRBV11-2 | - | CASSFQIGTLNTEAFF | TGTGCCAGCAGCTTCCAAATCGGGACACTGAACACTGAAGCTTTCTTT
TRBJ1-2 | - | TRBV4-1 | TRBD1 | CASSHRTGPSNYGYTF | TGCGCCAGCAGCCATCGGACAGGTCCATCGAACTATGGCTACACCTTC
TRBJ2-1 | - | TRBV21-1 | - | CTTGVTYNEQFF | TGCACGACAGGGGTCACCTACAATGAGCAGTTCTTC
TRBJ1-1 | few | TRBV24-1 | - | CATSGLGIHREAFF | TGTGCCACCAGTGGTCTAGGAATTCATCGTGAAGCTTTCTTT
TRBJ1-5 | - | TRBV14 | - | CASSQGGLRDNQPQHF | TGTGCCAGCAGCCAAGGAGGGTTAAGGGACAATCAGCCCCAGCATTTT
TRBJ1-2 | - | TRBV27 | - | CASTLKGTGPNYGYTF | TGTGCCAGCACTCTTAAGGGAACAGGGCCTAACTATGGCTACACCTTC
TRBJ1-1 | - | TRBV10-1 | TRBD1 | CASSSTGGADPVDTEAFF | TGCGCCAGCAGTTCAACAGGGGGCGCGGATCCCGTAGACACTGAAGCTTTCTTT
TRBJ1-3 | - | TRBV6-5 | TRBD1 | CASQGGTDTGNTIYF | TGTGCCAGCCAGGGCGGGACAGATACTGGAAACACCATATATTTT
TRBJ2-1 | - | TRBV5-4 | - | CASSLGGVTNNEQFF | TGTGCCAGCAGCTTAGGGGGGGTCACCAACAATGAGCAGTTCTTC
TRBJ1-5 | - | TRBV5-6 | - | CASSLGRGLSNQPQHF | TGTGCCAGCAGCTTGGGACGGGGATTAAGCAATCAGCCCCAGCATTTT
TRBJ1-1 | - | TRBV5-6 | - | CASSLAGQGPSEAFF | TGTGCCAGCAGCTTGGCGGGCCAGGGGCCTTCCGAAGCTTTCTTT
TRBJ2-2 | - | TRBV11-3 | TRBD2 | CASSPRTSGGIHTGELFF | TGTGCCAGCAGCCCCAGGACTAGCGGGGGTATCCACACCGGGGAGCTGTTTTTT
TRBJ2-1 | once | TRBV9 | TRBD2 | CASSIQGTSGRYNEQFF | TGTGCCAGCAGCATCCAGGGGACTAGCGGGAGGTACAATGAGCAGTTCTTC
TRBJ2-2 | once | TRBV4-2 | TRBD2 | CASSQDATSGASRTGELFF | TGTGCCAGCAGCCAAGATGCGACTAGCGGAGCCTCTCGCACCGGGGAGCTGTTTTTT
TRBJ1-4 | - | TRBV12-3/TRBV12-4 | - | CASSLYDREKLFF | TGTGCCAGCAGTTTATATGACCGGGAAAAACTGTTTTTT
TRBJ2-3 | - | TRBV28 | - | CASSPAGRGHTDTQYF | TGTGCCAGCAGTCCGGCGGGGCGGGGACACACAGATACGCAGTATTTT
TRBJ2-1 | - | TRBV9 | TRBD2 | CASSVGSGSGNEQFF | TGTGCCAGCAGCGTAGGTAGCGGGAGTGGCAATGAGCAGTTCTTC
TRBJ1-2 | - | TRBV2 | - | CASTSQTYGYTF | TGTGCCAGCACGTCACAGACCTATGGCTACACCTTC
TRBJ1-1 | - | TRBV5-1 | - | CASSLAGKENTEAFF | TGCGCCAGCAGCTTGGCGGGCAAAGAGAACACTGAAGCTTTCTTT
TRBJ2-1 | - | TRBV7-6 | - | CASSLAGDWSSYNEQFF | TGTGCCAGCAGCTTAGCCGGGGACTGGAGCTCCTACAATGAGCAGTTCTTC
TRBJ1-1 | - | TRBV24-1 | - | CATSGGNTEAFF | TGTGCCACCAGTGGGGGGAACACTGAAGCTTTCTTT
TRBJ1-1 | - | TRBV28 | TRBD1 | CASRPPGQAYTEAFF | TGTGCCAGCAGGCCGCCGGGACAGGCCTACACTGAAGCTTTCTTT
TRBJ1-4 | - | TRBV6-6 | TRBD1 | CASSRGQATNEKLFF | TGTGCCAGCAGCCGGGGACAGGCAACTAATGAAAAACTGTTTTTT
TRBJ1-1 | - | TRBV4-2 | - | CASSQQDGAFF | TGTGCCAGCAGCCAACAGGACGGAGCTTTCTTT
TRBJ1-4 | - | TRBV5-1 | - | CASSRWDGATNEKLFF | TGCGCCAGCAGCCGGTGGGACGGAGCAACTAATGAAAAACTGTTTTTT
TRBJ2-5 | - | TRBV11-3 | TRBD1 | CASSTGQGATVYQETQYF | TGTGCCAGCAGCACGGGACAGGGGGCCACGGTCTACCAAGAGACCCAGTACTTC
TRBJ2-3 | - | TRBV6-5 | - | CASSPGLSMTQYF | TGTGCCAGCAGCCCGGGCCTCAGTATGACGCAGTATTTT
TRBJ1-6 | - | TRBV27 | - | CASSLYSDSPNSPLHF | TGTGCCAGCAGTTTATATTCGGACAGCCCTAATTCACCCCTCCACTTT
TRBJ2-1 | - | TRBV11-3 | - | CASGGGTSFNEQFF | TGTGCCAGCGGTGGGGGCACGAGCTTCAATGAGCAGTTCTTC
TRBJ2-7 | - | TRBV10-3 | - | CAISGNYEQYF | TGTGCCATCAGCGGGAACTACGAGCAGTACTTC
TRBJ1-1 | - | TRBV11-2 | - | CASSLATEAFF | TGTGCCAGCAGCTTAGCAACTGAAGCTTTCTTT
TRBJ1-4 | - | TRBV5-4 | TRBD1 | CASSSGQIFGTNEKLFF | TGTGCCAGCAGCTCGGGACAGATCTTTGGAACTAATGAAAAACTGTTTTTT
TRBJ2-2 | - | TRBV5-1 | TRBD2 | CASSLGTSGGANTGELFF | TGCGCCAGCAGCCTCGGGACTAGCGGGGGGGCGAACACCGGGGAGCTGTTTTTT
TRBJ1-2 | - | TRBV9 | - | CASSVEIGNSYGYTF | TGTGCCAGCAGCGTCGAAATAGGGAATTCCTATGGCTACACCTTC
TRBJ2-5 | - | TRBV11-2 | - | CASSFGSQETQYF | TGTGCCAGCAGCTTCGGCAGTCAAGAGACCCAGTACTTC
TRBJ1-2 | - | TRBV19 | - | CASSMRTIGYTF | TGTGCCAGTAGTATGCGGACAATTGGCTACACCTTC
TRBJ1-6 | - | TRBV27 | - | CASRKGYNSPLHF | TGTGCCAGCAGGAAGGGCTATAATTCACCCCTCCACTTT
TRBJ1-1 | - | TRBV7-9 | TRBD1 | CASIIAGGWDTEAFF | TGTGCCAGCATCATCGCAGGGGGCTGGGACACTGAAGCTTTCTTT
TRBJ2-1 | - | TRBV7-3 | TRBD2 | CASSLAGGPNNEQFF | TGTGCCAGCAGCCTTGCGGGAGGGCCGAACAATGAGCAGTTCTTC
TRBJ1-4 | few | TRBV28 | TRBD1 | CASRRDRVQNEKLFF | TGTGCCAGCAGGCGAGACAGGGTTCAAAATGAAAAACTGTTTTTT
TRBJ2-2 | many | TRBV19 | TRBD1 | CASSIGGTGTGPGELFF | TGTGCCAGTAGTATAGGCGGGACAGGGACGGGACCCGGGGAGCTGTTTTTT